This passage covers 20 T cell receptor beta chains from one sample sequenced in a study of CD8 T cells in Susac syndrome. An amount of RNA that ranged from roughly 0.5 to 1 ug was reverse transcribed with random hexamers. MiXCR, applied by TCRdb to the immunoSEQ multiplex PCR reads, yields one record per CDR3 protein. The sample carries about 140,000 distinct CDR3 sequences, more than 85% recorded once. The sequenced sample was CD4+ T cells from PBMCs. Source of these receptors: a human donor with Susac syndrome.

The chain employs TRBV20-1 and TRBJ1-5; no clear D gene. V was cut by 6 bases and J by 4 bases, with 13 bases left in between. The CDR3 is 13 amino acids. The germline V gene has CDR1 DFQATT and CDR2 SNEGSKA (reference sequence). This CDR3 is CSATIRENQPQHF. The DNA of the CDR3 is TGCAGTGCCACAATCCGGGAAAATCAGCCCCAGCATTTT.

The chain recombines TRBV20-1 with TRBJ1-1; D not certain. Germline lookup yields CDR1 DFQATT and CDR2 SNEGSKA (reference sequence). CDR3 size: 13 residues. Trimming removed 2 bases from V and 2 bases from J, with 9 bases in between. For the CDR3, the DNA is TGCAGTGCTAGACCGGGCCAAAACACTGAAGCTTTCTTT. Residues: CSARPGQNTEAFF.

The V call is TRBV25-1, the J call TRBJ1-3, with unresolved D. CDR1 and CDR2 (germline): MGHDK, SYGVNS. The CDR3 is 16 residues long. Trimming removed 4 bases at V and 3 bases at J, with 16 bases between. In nucleotides, the CDR3 is TGTGCCAGCAGTGTCGAAGGGCCGGGTGATGGAAACACCATATATTTT. Encoded protein: CASSVEGPGDGNTIYF.

The V gene is TRBV20-1, the J gene TRBJ2-5; perhaps TRBD2 as D (5 bases). This CDR3 comprises 10 residues. Per germline, CDR1 DFQATT and CDR2 SNEGSKA (reference sequence). The CDR3 is CGGGRETQYF. In DNA, the CDR3 is TGCGGAGGAGGTCGAGAGACCCAGTACTTC.

The chain carries TRBV7-3 and TRBJ2-1, with 9 bases lining up with TRBD2. With V trimmed by 6 bases and J by 0 bases, 6 bases remained unmatched. Germline CDR1 is SGHTA and CDR2 is FQGTGA. The CDR3 extends over 16 amino acids. The CDR3 DNA is TGTGCCAGCAGGGACCGCGGGGGGGGCTCCTACAATGAGCAGTTCTTC. Translated, it gives CASRDRGGGSYNEQFF.

The chain joins TRBV23-1 to TRBJ2-1; TRBD1 is a possible D gene (6 bases). TRBV23-1 is an ORF, with its function uncertain. The V end was cut by 8 bases, the J end by 4 bases, with 18 bases between. The CDR3 has 15 residues. CDR3 loop: CASLRRGKVYNEQFF. CDR3 bases: TGCGCCAGCCTCCGAAGGGGGAAAGTTTACAATGAGCAGTTCTTC.

The chain has TRBV14 and TRBJ1-1; D is possibly TRBD1 (6 bases). The germline V gene encodes CDR1 SGHDN and CDR2 FVKESK. V was pared by 4 bases and J by 5 bases, with 23 bases between. The CDR3 length is 17 residues. The CDR3 DNA follows: TGTGCCAGCAGCCCACACGGACAGTCCCGGGCTGGTACTGAAGCTTTCTTT. This gives the protein CASSPHGQSRAGTEAFF.

The genes are TRBV10-3 and TRBJ2-2; weak D call: TRBD1 (5 bases). V dropped 3 bases and J dropped 5 bases, with 13 bases sitting between them. The CDR3 spans 15 residues. The germline V gene encodes CDR1 ENHRY and CDR2 SYGVKD. This chain's CDR3 is CAISEYQGFTGELFF. The CDR3 DNA reads as TGTGCCATCAGTGAATACCAGGGTTTTACCGGGGAGCTGTTTTTT.

The chain carries TRBV29-1 and TRBJ2-5; possible D gene TRBD2, 6 bases. The CDR3 has 13 amino acids. CDR1 is SQVTM and CDR2 is ANQGSEA in the germline V gene. V was cut by 6 bases and J by 7 bases, with 18 bases left in between. CDR3 sequence reads: CSVRSGLRGTQYF. The CDR3 DNA reads as TGCAGCGTGAGAAGCGGGCTCCGGGGGACCCAGTACTTC.

This chain joins TRBV11-2 and TRBJ2-2; TRBD1 matches at 8 bases. Trimming at V came to 5 bases and at J to 5 bases, leaving 13 bases not matched to a gene. From germline, CDR1 is SGHAT and CDR2 FQNNGV. The length of the CDR3 is 17 residues. The CDR3 coding sequence is TGTGCCAGCAGCAGGACACTGACAGGGGCGGGGACCGGGGAGCTGTTTTTT. This encodes CASSRTLTGAGTGELFF. Drawing the rest from reference TRBV11-2 and TRBJ2-2, the complete variable domain is EAGVAQSPRYKIIEKRQSVAFWCNPISGHATLYWYQQILGQGPKLLIQFQNNGVVDDSQLPKDRFSAERLKGVDSTLKIQPAKLEDSAVYLCASSRTLTGAGTGELFFGEGSRLTVL.

V is TRBV3-1 and J is TRBJ1-4; the D gene is possibly TRBD1 (5 bases). The CDR3 extends over 14 amino acids. The V end was cut by 2 bases, the J end by 11 bases, with 15 bases between. Germline V lookup: CDR1 LGHDT, CDR2 YNNKEL (reference sequence). The CDR3 DNA reads TGTGCCAGCAGCCAACATGGGGGTGGATGGAAACTGTTTTTT. Protein product: CASSQHGGGWKLFF.

The chain links TRBV20-1 to TRBJ1-1, with 10 bases that match TRBD1. Germline loops: CDR1 DFQATT, CDR2 SNEGSKA (reference sequence). V was clipped by 0 bases and J by 4 bases; unmatched bases: 2. CDR3 length: 14 amino acids. CDR3 sequence (DNA): TGCAGTGCTAGAGATAGGACAGGGGGCACTGAAGCTTTCTTT. Residues: CSARDRTGGTEAFF.

This clonotype was seen a single time. The genes are TRBV25-1 and TRBJ2-1; TRBD2 agrees at 8 bases. Germline CDR1 and CDR2: MGHDK and SYGVNS. The CDR3 is made up of 14 amino acids. V was clipped by 8 bases and J by 5 bases; unmatched bases: 8. The CDR3 here is CASLSGARHNEQFF. The CDR3, as DNA: TGTGCCAGCCTTAGCGGGGCTCGACACAATGAGCAGTTCTTC.

V gene TRBV27 combines with J gene TRBJ2-7; possible D gene TRBD2, 6 bases. V lost 5 bases, J lost 4 bases, and 15 bases lay in between. Germline values: CDR1 MNHEY, CDR2 SMNVEV (reference sequence). The length of the CDR3 is 14 residues. CDR3 protein: CASSPRGLYYEQYF. The CDR3 DNA reads as TGTGCCAGCAGTCCTAGGGGACTTTATTACGAGCAGTACTTC.

The V gene is TRBV12-3 or TRBV12-4, the J gene TRBJ2-7; TRBD2 agrees at 9 bases. The CDR3 has 15 residues. J gave up 5 bases and V 3 bases, and 8 bases lay outside the gene matches. CDR3 residues: CASSLRSGRRNEQYF. The DNA for the CDR3 is TGTGCCAGCAGTTTGAGGAGCGGGAGGAGGAACGAGCAGTACTTC.

The V call is TRBV24-1, the J call TRBJ2-5; TRBD2 might be the D (7 bases). With 6 bases removed from V and 4 bases from J, the gap between germline ends came to 17 bases. Looked up from germline, CDR1 is KGHDR and CDR2 is SFDVKD. The CDR3 is made up of 15 amino acids. CDR3 sequence (DNA): TGTGCCACCAGTCGCCGGGGGGCGTTAGGAGAGACCCAGTACTTC. Its translation: CATSRRGALGETQYF.

The chain links TRBV20-1 to TRBJ1-2, with a tentative D call TRBD1 (5 bases). Trimming removed 4 bases at V and 3 bases at J, with 9 bases between. Per the germline V gene, CDR1 is DFQATT and CDR2 is SNEGSKA (reference sequence). The CDR3 has 12 amino acids. CDR3 sequence (DNA): TGCAGTGCTACCAGGGCGGACTATGGCTACACCTTC. Protein product: CSATRADYGYTF.

The chain links TRBV20-1 to TRBJ2-1; D perhaps matches TRBD2 (6 bases). The CDR3 covers 15 residues. Trimming took off 1 base at V and 6 bases at J, with 16 bases between the two ends. CDR1 and CDR2 (germline): DFQATT, SNEGSKA (reference sequence). The CDR3 here is CSARASAGPGNEQFF. Here the CDR3 DNA reads TGCAGTGCTAGAGCGTCGGCGGGGCCCGGCAATGAGCAGTTCTTC.

The chain combines TRBV12-3 or TRBV12-4 with TRBJ2-6, with 9 bases fitting TRBD1. The CDR3 consists of 16 residues. Trimming cost V 8 bases and J 2 bases; bases outside gene matches: 7. CDR3 nucleotide sequence: TGTGCCAGCGGCACACGACAGGGGGCTGGGGCCAACGTCCTGACTTTC. This codes for CASGTRQGAGANVLTF.

The chain links TRBV9 to TRBJ1-5, with a weak D call TRBD1 (6 bases). Per the germline V gene, CDR1 is SGDLS and CDR2 is YYNGEE. V gave up 0 bases and J gave up 4 bases, with 14 bases separating them. CDR3 length: 16 amino acids. The CDR3 sequence: CASSVEPDSWNQPQHF. Written as DNA, the CDR3 is TGTGCCAGCAGCGTAGAACCGGACAGTTGGAATCAGCCCCAGCATTTT.